This T cell receptor beta chain appears in the sequencing data of a study of human T cells and chemical hapten exposure. Study in general: For the roughly 26-week duration of the study, patients were given weekly doses of diphenylcyclopropenone on the scalp.

This clonotype was counted only a few times. TCRdb recomputed calls from the RACE reads with MiXCR, one row per CDR3 protein. The data contain 60,000 to 70,000 distinct CDR3 sequences, over 9.5% of them seen just once; the ten biggest clones take up approximately 5.5%. The length of the CDR3 is 15 residues. The germline CDR1 and CDR2 sequences are DFQATT and SNEGSKA (reference sequence). V was pared by 0 bases and J by 0 bases, with 3 bases of the junction left unmatched. Stated time point: pre-sensitization, week 0. Treatment: therapeutic diphenylcyclopropenone sensitization with weekly scalp DPC. The sequence came from a woman in her 50s with alopecia areata. Some clones in this sample may be carry-over from other donors' samples. The sequencing here drew on whole blood, taken in connection with sensitization to the hapten diphenylcyclopropenone (DPC). The genes are TRBV20-1 and TRBJ2-7; 9 bases line up with TRBD2. The CDR3 DNA sequence: TGCAGTGCTAGAGAAAGCGGGAGGAGCTCCTACGAGCAGTACTTC. Residues: CSARESGRSSYEQYF.